This is a list of T cell receptor beta chains from one sample in a study of blood T cell repertoires in COVID-19. Clones were read by immunoSEQ multiplex PCR, and TCRdb kept only the in-frame ones, dropping some. Among just over 350,000 clones listed, roughly 90% were seen once. Sequenced sample: PBMCs or T cells enriched from blood (not recorded which). These receptors originate from a woman aged 25 to 39 who had recovered from COVID-19. CDR3s include the opening cysteine and the closing phenylalanine or tryptophan. The order of the fields is J gene, clone size, D gene, V gene, CDR3 protein, CDR3 DNA. A D gene is named only where the DNA matches it firmly. Clone size, where shown, is once, few, many, or a class for clones that have expanded.

j_call: TRBJ1-5; clone_size: NA; d_call: NA; v_call: TRBV3-1/TRBV3-2; cdr3_aa: CASSRGGGWTQHF; cdr3_nt: TGTGCCAGCAGCCGCGGGGGTGGATGGACCCAGCATTTT
j_call: TRBJ2-7; clone_size: once; d_call: NA; v_call: TRBV27; cdr3_aa: CASKAGNTYEQYF; cdr3_nt: TGTGCCAGCAAGGCAGGGAACACCTACGAGCAGTACTTC
j_call: TRBJ2-2; clone_size: NA; d_call: TRBD2; v_call: TRBV5-1; cdr3_aa: CASSFRTGRTGELFF; cdr3_nt: TGCGCCAGCAGCTTCCGGACCGGGAGGACCGGGGAGCTGTTTTTT
j_call: TRBJ2-2; clone_size: NA; d_call: TRBD1; v_call: TRBV27; cdr3_aa: CASTLGTANTGELFF; cdr3_nt: TGTGCCAGCACCCTCGGGACAGCGAACACCGGGGAGCTGTTTTTT
j_call: TRBJ2-1; clone_size: once; d_call: TRBD2; v_call: TRBV5-1; cdr3_aa: CASKRETQGNEQFF; cdr3_nt: TGCGCCAGCAAGCGGGAGACGCAGGGCAATGAGCAGTTCTTC
j_call: TRBJ2-7; clone_size: NA; d_call: NA; v_call: TRBV7-8; cdr3_aa: CASSLALGPYLSYEQYF; cdr3_nt: TGTGCCAGCAGCTTAGCTTTGGGGCCCTACTTATCTTACGAGCAGTACTTC
j_call: TRBJ1-5; clone_size: NA; d_call: NA; v_call: TRBV18; cdr3_aa: CASSGRGAQPQHF; cdr3_nt: TGTGCCAGCTCAGGTCGGGGGGCCCAGCCCCAGCATTTT
j_call: TRBJ2-7; clone_size: NA; d_call: NA; v_call: TRBV18; cdr3_aa: CASSPGQGGAYEQYF; cdr3_nt: TGTGCCAGCTCACCAGGGCAGGGGGGCGCCTACGAGCAGTACTTC
j_call: TRBJ2-4; clone_size: NA; d_call: NA; v_call: TRBV2; cdr3_aa: CASSETEAKNIQYF; cdr3_nt: TGTGCCAGCAGTGAAACAGAAGCCAAAAACATTCAGTACTTC
j_call: TRBJ2-4; clone_size: NA; d_call: NA; v_call: TRBV4-1; cdr3_aa: CASSVIIAKNIQYF; cdr3_nt: TGCGCCAGCAGCGTTATTATAGCCAAAAACATTCAGTACTTC
j_call: TRBJ2-2; clone_size: NA; d_call: NA; v_call: TRBV7-9; cdr3_aa: CASSRGSGELFF; cdr3_nt: TGTGCCAGCAGTCGAGGTAGCGGGGAGCTGTTTTTT
j_call: TRBJ2-7; clone_size: once; d_call: NA; v_call: TRBV6-6; cdr3_aa: CASSSRLSYEQYF; cdr3_nt: TGTGCCAGCAGTTCCCGTCTCTCCTACGAGCAGTACTTC
j_call: TRBJ1-3; clone_size: NA; d_call: NA; v_call: TRBV13; cdr3_aa: CASSRWGGGNTIYF; cdr3_nt: TGTGCCAGCAGCCGTTGGGGAGGTGGAAACACCATATATTTT
j_call: TRBJ1-3; clone_size: NA; d_call: NA; v_call: TRBV5-1; cdr3_aa: CASSLDRAGGNTIYF; cdr3_nt: TGCGCCAGCAGCTTGGACAGAGCAGGAGGAAACACCATATATTTT
j_call: TRBJ2-3; clone_size: few; d_call: NA; v_call: TRBV3-1/TRBV3-2; cdr3_aa: CASSPGVYTGSTDTQYF; cdr3_nt: TGTGCCAGCAGCCCTGGAGTCTACACAGGGAGCACAGATACGCAGTATTTT
j_call: TRBJ1-1; clone_size: many; d_call: NA; v_call: TRBV13; cdr3_aa: CASSPQLNTEAFF; cdr3_nt: TGTGCCAGCAGCCCTCAGTTGAACACTGAAGCTTTCTTT
j_call: TRBJ1-5; clone_size: once; d_call: NA; v_call: TRBV7-2; cdr3_aa: CASSWARGGNQPQHF; cdr3_nt: TGTGCCAGCAGCTGGGCCCGTGGTGGGAATCAGCCCCAGCATTTT
j_call: TRBJ1-1; clone_size: NA; d_call: TRBD1; v_call: TRBV2; cdr3_aa: CASSGQGNTEAFF; cdr3_nt: TGTGCCAGCAGTGGACAGGGTAACACTGAAGCTTTCTTT
j_call: TRBJ1-1; clone_size: few; d_call: NA; v_call: TRBV30; cdr3_aa: CAWSARHSMNTEAFF; cdr3_nt: TGTGCCTGGAGTGCGAGACATTCCATGAACACTGAAGCTTTCTTT
j_call: TRBJ1-2; clone_size: NA; d_call: NA; v_call: TRBV28; cdr3_aa: CATRAKTPRGYGYTF; cdr3_nt: TGTGCCACCCGGGCTAAGACCCCCCGGGGGTATGGCTACACCTTC
j_call: TRBJ2-1; clone_size: once; d_call: TRBD1; v_call: TRBV11-1; cdr3_aa: CASRGTGDTYNEQFF; cdr3_nt: TGTGCCAGCAGAGGGACAGGGGACACCTACAATGAGCAGTTCTTC
j_call: TRBJ2-1; clone_size: few; d_call: NA; v_call: TRBV5-1; cdr3_aa: CASSPEPLNEQFF; cdr3_nt: TGCGCCAGCAGCCCGGAGCCTCTCAATGAGCAGTTCTTC
j_call: TRBJ2-1; clone_size: few; d_call: TRBD2; v_call: TRBV6-1; cdr3_aa: CASSAGTSGEYNEQFF; cdr3_nt: TGTGCCAGCAGTGCCGGGACTAGCGGGGAATACAATGAGCAGTTCTTC
j_call: TRBJ1-3; clone_size: NA; d_call: NA; v_call: TRBV12-5; cdr3_aa: CASGLGSSGNTIYF; cdr3_nt: TGTGCTAGTGGCCTTGGGAGCTCTGGAAACACCATATATTTT
j_call: TRBJ1-2; clone_size: few; d_call: NA; v_call: TRBV29-1; cdr3_aa: CSVAPGQGYGYTF; cdr3_nt: TGCAGCGTCGCCCCGGGCCAGGGCTATGGCTACACCTTC
j_call: TRBJ2-4; clone_size: NA; d_call: NA; v_call: TRBV28; cdr3_aa: CASNPRQVLLEGMNIQYF; cdr3_nt: TGTGCCAGCAACCCGCGACAGGTCCTGCTTGAAGGGATGAACATTCAGTACTTC
j_call: TRBJ2-7; clone_size: NA; d_call: NA; v_call: TRBV27; cdr3_aa: CASSLLGNSYEQYF; cdr3_nt: TGTGCCAGCAGTTTACTAGGCAACTCCTACGAGCAGTACTTC
j_call: TRBJ1-2; clone_size: NA; d_call: NA; v_call: TRBV29-1; cdr3_aa: CSVAQRLDYGYTF; cdr3_nt: TGCAGCGTGGCCCAACGGCTAGACTATGGCTACACCTTC
j_call: TRBJ2-7; clone_size: NA; d_call: NA; v_call: TRBV6-5; cdr3_aa: CATQGRANREQYF; cdr3_nt: TGTGCCACCCAGGGCAGGGCGAATCGCGAGCAGTACTTC
j_call: TRBJ2-7; clone_size: NA; d_call: TRBD1; v_call: TRBV25-1; cdr3_aa: CATPGGPTGFYEQYF; cdr3_nt: TGTGCCACCCCAGGGGGTCCGACGGGGTTTTACGAGCAGTACTTC
j_call: TRBJ2-7; clone_size: NA; d_call: TRBD2; v_call: TRBV27; cdr3_aa: CASSPGDQRGSSYEQYF; cdr3_nt: TGTGCCAGCAGCCCTGGGGACCAGCGGGGAAGCTCCTACGAGCAGTACTTC
j_call: TRBJ2-7; clone_size: NA; d_call: NA; v_call: TRBV6-2/TRBV6-3; cdr3_aa: CASSYSGSPYEQYF; cdr3_nt: TGTGCCAGCAGTTACTCGGGCTCCCCCTACGAGCAGTACTTC
j_call: TRBJ2-7; clone_size: few; d_call: NA; v_call: TRBV6-5; cdr3_aa: CASSPDSPVPYEQYF; cdr3_nt: TGTGCCAGCAGCCCCGACAGTCCTGTCCCATACGAGCAGTACTTC
j_call: TRBJ2-7; clone_size: NA; d_call: TRBD2; v_call: TRBV2; cdr3_aa: CASSDERDRPYEQYF; cdr3_nt: TGTGCCAGCAGTGATGAGCGGGATAGACCCTACGAGCAGTACTTC
j_call: TRBJ2-7; clone_size: NA; d_call: NA; v_call: TRBV5-8; cdr3_aa: CASSPESYEQYF; cdr3_nt: TGTGCCAGCAGCCCTGAGTCCTACGAGCAGTACTTC
j_call: TRBJ2-1; clone_size: NA; d_call: TRBD2; v_call: TRBV7-8; cdr3_aa: CASSFRREPSYNEQFF; cdr3_nt: TGTGCCAGCAGCTTTCGGCGGGAGCCCTCCTACAATGAGCAGTTCTTC
j_call: TRBJ2-3; clone_size: NA; d_call: TRBD2; v_call: TRBV4-1; cdr3_aa: CASSQGGLAGDTQYF; cdr3_nt: TGCGCCAGCAGCCAAGGGGGGCTAGCGGGGGATACGCAGTATTTT
j_call: TRBJ1-2; clone_size: NA; d_call: TRBD1; v_call: TRBV7-9; cdr3_aa: CASSLQGAMGGQGGYTF; cdr3_nt: TGTGCCAGCAGCTTACAGGGGGCCATGGGAGGACAGGGAGGCTACACCTTC
j_call: TRBJ1-5; clone_size: once; d_call: NA; v_call: TRBV7-9; cdr3_aa: CASSPSGGQNQPQHF; cdr3_nt: TGTGCCAGCAGCCCTAGCGGGGGGCAAAATCAGCCCCAGCATTTT
j_call: TRBJ2-2; clone_size: NA; d_call: NA; v_call: TRBV19; cdr3_aa: CASSMELVGGNTGELFF; cdr3_nt: TGTGCCAGTAGTATGGAGTTGGTAGGGGGTAACACCGGGGAGCTGTTTTTT
j_call: TRBJ1-5; clone_size: few; d_call: NA; v_call: TRBV29-1; cdr3_aa: CSVRDSYNQPQHF; cdr3_nt: TGCAGCGTCCGTGACAGTTACAATCAGCCCCAGCATTTT
j_call: TRBJ1-2; clone_size: NA; d_call: NA; v_call: TRBV3-1/TRBV3-2; cdr3_aa: CASSQGGTANYGYTF; cdr3_nt: TGTGCCAGCAGCCAGGGGGGGACGGCTAACTATGGCTACACCTTC
j_call: TRBJ2-7; clone_size: NA; d_call: TRBD2; v_call: TRBV4-1; cdr3_aa: CASSQGLAPRDEQYF; cdr3_nt: TGCGCCAGCAGCCAAGGACTAGCTCCTCGCGACGAGCAGTACTTC
j_call: TRBJ2-2; clone_size: NA; d_call: NA; v_call: TRBV3-1/TRBV3-2; cdr3_aa: CASSPSPGAGELFF; cdr3_nt: TGTGCCAGCAGCCCCTCTCCCGGGGCCGGGGAGCTGTTTTTT
j_call: TRBJ2-2; clone_size: NA; d_call: TRBD1; v_call: TRBV28; cdr3_aa: CASRLDRAAGELFF; cdr3_nt: TGTGCCAGCAGACTCGACAGGGCTGCCGGGGAGCTGTTTTTT
j_call: TRBJ1-1; clone_size: once; d_call: NA; v_call: TRBV28; cdr3_aa: CASTAAQGRRNTEAFF; cdr3_nt: TGTGCCAGCACCGCGGCCCAGGGCAGAAGGAACACTGAAGCTTTCTTT
j_call: TRBJ1-1; clone_size: NA; d_call: TRBD1; v_call: TRBV19; cdr3_aa: CASSATQGAGAEAFF; cdr3_nt: TGTGCCAGTAGTGCCACACAGGGGGCCGGAGCTGAAGCTTTCTTT
j_call: TRBJ1-5; clone_size: few; d_call: TRBD1; v_call: TRBV9; cdr3_aa: CASSAGTGNQPQHF; cdr3_nt: TGTGCCAGCAGCGCAGGGACAGGGAATCAGCCCCAGCATTTT
j_call: TRBJ1-2; clone_size: NA; d_call: TRBD1; v_call: TRBV7-2; cdr3_aa: CASSEQGAEISGYTF; cdr3_nt: TGTGCCAGCAGCGAACAGGGGGCGGAAATATCTGGCTACACCTTC
j_call: TRBJ1-4; clone_size: NA; d_call: NA; v_call: TRBV11-2; cdr3_aa: CASSLGPSGDEKLFF; cdr3_nt: TGTGCCAGCAGCTTAGGCCCATCGGGGGATGAAAAACTGTTTTTT
j_call: TRBJ1-3; clone_size: few; d_call: NA; v_call: TRBV2; cdr3_aa: CASSATPYSGNTIYF; cdr3_nt: TGTGCCAGCAGCGCGACACCTTACTCTGGAAACACCATATATTTT
j_call: TRBJ1-4; clone_size: NA; d_call: NA; v_call: TRBV6-1; cdr3_aa: CASSEAFGGYSNEKLFF; cdr3_nt: TGTGCCAGCAGTGAAGCGTTCGGAGGGTACTCCAATGAAAAACTGTTTTTT
j_call: TRBJ2-3; clone_size: NA; d_call: TRBD2; v_call: TRBV10-3; cdr3_aa: CAIRLAGSTDTQYF; cdr3_nt: TGTGCCATCAGGCTAGCGGGTAGCACAGATACGCAGTATTTT
j_call: TRBJ2-7; clone_size: NA; d_call: TRBD2; v_call: TRBV7-9; cdr3_aa: CASSQGLAGYEQYF; cdr3_nt: TGTGCCAGCAGCCAGGGACTAGCAGGTTACGAGCAGTACTTC
j_call: TRBJ1-1; clone_size: NA; d_call: TRBD1; v_call: TRBV27; cdr3_aa: CASSLTGTGTTEAFF; cdr3_nt: TGTGCCAGCAGTTTAACCGGGACAGGGACCACTGAAGCTTTCTTT
j_call: TRBJ1-1; clone_size: NA; d_call: NA; v_call: TRBV9; cdr3_aa: CASTPGEGNTEAFF; cdr3_nt: TGTGCCAGCACCCCGGGGGAGGGGAACACTGAAGCTTTCTTT